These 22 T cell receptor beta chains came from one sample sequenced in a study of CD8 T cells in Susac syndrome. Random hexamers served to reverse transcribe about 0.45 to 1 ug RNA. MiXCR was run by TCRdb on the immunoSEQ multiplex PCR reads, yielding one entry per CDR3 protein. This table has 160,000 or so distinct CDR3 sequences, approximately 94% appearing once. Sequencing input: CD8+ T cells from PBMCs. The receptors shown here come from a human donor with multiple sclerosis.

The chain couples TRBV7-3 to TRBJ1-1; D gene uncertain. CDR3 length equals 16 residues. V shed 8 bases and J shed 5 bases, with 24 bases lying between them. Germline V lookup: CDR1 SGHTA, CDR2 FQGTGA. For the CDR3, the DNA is TGTGCCAGCGATAGAACAGCTCGCGTCGATAGGACTGAAGCTTTCTTT. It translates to CASDRTARVDRTEAFF.

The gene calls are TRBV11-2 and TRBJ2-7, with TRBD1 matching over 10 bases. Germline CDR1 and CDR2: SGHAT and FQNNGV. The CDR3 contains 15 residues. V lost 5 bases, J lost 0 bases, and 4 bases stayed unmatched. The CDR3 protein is CASSADRGGSYEQYF. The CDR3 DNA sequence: TGTGCCAGCAGCGCGGACAGGGGGGGCTCCTACGAGCAGTACTTC. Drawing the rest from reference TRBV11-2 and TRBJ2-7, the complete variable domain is EAGVAQSPRYKIIEKRQSVAFWCNPISGHATLYWYQQILGQGPKLLIQFQNNGVVDDSQLPKDRFSAERLKGVDSTLKIQPAKLEDSAVYLCASSADRGGSYEQYFGPGTRLTVT.

The CDR3 sequence: CASSPRTSGGAFNEQFF. The CDR3 DNA sequence: TGCGCCAGCAGCCCAAGGACTAGCGGGGGGGCCTTCAATGAGCAGTTCTTC. This chain uses TRBV5-1 with TRBJ2-1; 15 nucleotides agree with TRBD2. This CDR3 has 17 amino acids. Trimming removed 4 bases from V and 6 bases from J; junction bases left unmatched: 8. CDR1 SGHRS and CDR2 YFSETQ come from the germline V gene.

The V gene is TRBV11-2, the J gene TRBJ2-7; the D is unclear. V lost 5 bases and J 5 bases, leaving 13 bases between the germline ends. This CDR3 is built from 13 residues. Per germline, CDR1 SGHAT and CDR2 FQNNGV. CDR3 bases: TGTGCCAGCAGCCCCATCACCCGGGACGAGCAGTACTTC. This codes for CASSPITRDEQYF. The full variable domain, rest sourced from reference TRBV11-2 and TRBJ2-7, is EAGVAQSPRYKIIEKRQSVAFWCNPISGHATLYWYQQILGQGPKLLIQFQNNGVVDDSQLPKDRFSAERLKGVDSTLKIQPAKLEDSAVYLCASSPITRDEQYFGPGTRLTVT.

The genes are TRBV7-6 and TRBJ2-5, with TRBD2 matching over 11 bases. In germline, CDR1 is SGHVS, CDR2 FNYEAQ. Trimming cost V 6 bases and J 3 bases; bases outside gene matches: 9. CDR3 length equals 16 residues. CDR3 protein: CASSLGTSGAKETQYF. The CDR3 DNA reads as TGTGCCAGCAGTCTCGGGACTAGCGGCGCAAAAGAGACCCAGTACTTC.

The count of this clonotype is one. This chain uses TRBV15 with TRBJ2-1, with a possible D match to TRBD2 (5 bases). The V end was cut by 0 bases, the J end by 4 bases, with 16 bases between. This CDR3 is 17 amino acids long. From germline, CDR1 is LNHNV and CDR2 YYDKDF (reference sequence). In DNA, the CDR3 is TGTGCCACCAGCAGAGATTTAGACCCCGGGATTTACAATGAGCAGTTCTTC. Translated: CATSRDLDPGIYNEQFF.

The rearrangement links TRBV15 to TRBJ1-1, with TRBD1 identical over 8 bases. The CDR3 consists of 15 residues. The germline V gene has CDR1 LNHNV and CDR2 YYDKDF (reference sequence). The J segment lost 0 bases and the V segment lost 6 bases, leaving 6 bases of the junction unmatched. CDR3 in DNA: TGTGCCACCAGTCCCGACAGGGGCCTGAACACTGAAGCTTTCTTT. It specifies CATSPDRGLNTEAFF.

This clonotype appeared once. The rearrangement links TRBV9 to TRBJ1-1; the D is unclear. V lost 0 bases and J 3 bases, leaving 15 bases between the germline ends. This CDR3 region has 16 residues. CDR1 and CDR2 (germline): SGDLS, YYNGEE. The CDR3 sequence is CASSVGGSVKDTEAFF. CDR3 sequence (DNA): TGTGCCAGCAGCGTAGGTGGGAGCGTTAAGGACACTGAAGCTTTCTTT.

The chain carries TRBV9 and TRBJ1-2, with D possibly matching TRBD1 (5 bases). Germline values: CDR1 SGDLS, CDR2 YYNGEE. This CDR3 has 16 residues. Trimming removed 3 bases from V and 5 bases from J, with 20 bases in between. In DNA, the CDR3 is TGTGCCAGCAGCGATCCTTCCGGGACCGAGCCATATGGCTACACCTTC. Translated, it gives CASSDPSGTEPYGYTF. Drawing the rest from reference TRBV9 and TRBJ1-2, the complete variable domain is DSGVTQTPKHLITATGQRVTLRCSPRSGDLSVYWYQQSLDQGLQFLIQYYNGEERAKGNILERFSAQQFPDLHSELNLSSLELGDSALYFCASSDPSGTEPYGYTFGSGTRLTVV.

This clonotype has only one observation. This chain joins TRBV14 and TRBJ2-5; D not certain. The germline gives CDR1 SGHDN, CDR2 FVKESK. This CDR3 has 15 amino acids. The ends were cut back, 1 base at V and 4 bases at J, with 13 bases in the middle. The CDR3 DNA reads TGTGCCAGCAGCCAAGGGTCCTTATCGGGAGAGACCCAGTACTTC. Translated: CASSQGSLSGETQYF.

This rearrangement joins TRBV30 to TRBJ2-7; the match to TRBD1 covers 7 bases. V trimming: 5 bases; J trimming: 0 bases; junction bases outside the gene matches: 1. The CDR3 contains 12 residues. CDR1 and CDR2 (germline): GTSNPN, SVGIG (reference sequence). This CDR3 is CAWGTVSYEQYF. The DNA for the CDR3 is TGTGCCTGGGGGACAGTCTCCTACGAGCAGTACTTC.

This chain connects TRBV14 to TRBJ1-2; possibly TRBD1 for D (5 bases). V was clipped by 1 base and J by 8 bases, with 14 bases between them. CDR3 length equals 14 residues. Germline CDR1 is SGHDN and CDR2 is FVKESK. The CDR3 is CASSQVGRGAGYTF. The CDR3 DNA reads TGTGCCAGCAGCCAAGTTGGGAGAGGGGCAGGCTACACCTTC.

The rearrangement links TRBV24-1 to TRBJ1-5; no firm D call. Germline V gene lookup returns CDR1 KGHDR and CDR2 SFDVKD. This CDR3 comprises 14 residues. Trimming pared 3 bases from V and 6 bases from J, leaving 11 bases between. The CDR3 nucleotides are TGTGCCACCAGTGATCATACAAGAACTCAGCCCCAGCATTTT. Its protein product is CATSDHTRTQPQHF.

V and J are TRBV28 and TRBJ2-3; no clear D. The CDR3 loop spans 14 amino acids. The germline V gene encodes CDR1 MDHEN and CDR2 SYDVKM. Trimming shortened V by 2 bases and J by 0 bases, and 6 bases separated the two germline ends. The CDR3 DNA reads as TGTGCCAGCAGTTTACTAGGGAGCACAGATACGCAGTATTTT. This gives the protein CASSLLGSTDTQYF.

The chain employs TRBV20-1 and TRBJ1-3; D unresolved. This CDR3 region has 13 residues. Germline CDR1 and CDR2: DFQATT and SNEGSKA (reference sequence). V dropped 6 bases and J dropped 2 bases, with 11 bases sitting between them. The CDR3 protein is CSAKPTTGNTIYF. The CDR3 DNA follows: TGCAGTGCGAAACCCACAACTGGAAACACCATATATTTT.

CDR3 DNA: TGTGCCAGCAGCTTAACGGGACAGGGGGACCGGGAGACCCAGTACTTC. It translates to CASSLTGQGDRETQYF. The chain carries TRBV7-3 and TRBJ2-5; 11 bases line up with TRBD1. In germline, CDR1 is SGHTA, CDR2 FQGTGA. CDR3 length equals 16 residues. Trimming cost V 0 bases and J 5 bases; bases outside gene matches: 5. The whole variable domain, remainder taken from reference TRBV7-3 and TRBJ2-5, is GAGVSQTPSNKVTEKGKYVELRCDPISGHTALYWYRQSLGQGPEFLIYFQGTGAADDSGLPNDRFFAVRPEGSVSTLKIQRTERGDSAVYLCASSLTGQGDRETQYFGPGTRLLVL.

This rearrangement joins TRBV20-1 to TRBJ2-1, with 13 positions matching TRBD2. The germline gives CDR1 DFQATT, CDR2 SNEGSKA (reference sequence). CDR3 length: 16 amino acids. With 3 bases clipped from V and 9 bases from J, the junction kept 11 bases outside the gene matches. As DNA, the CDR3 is TGCAGTGCTAGCGAATCGGGACTAGCGGGATCATTTGAGCAGTTCTTC. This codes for CSASESGLAGSFEQFF.

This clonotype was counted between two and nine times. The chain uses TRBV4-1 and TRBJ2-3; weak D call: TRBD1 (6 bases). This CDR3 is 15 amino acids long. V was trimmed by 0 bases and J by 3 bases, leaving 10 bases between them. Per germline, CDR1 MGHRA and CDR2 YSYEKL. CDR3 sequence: CASSQEGRGTDTQYF. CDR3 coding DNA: TGCGCCAGCAGCCAAGAGGGCAGGGGTACAGATACGCAGTATTTT.

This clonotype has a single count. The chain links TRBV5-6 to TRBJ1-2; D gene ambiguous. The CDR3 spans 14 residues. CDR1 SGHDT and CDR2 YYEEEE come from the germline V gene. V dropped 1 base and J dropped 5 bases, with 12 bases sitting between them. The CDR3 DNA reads TGTGCCAGCAGCTTGATAGGAACGGGGTATGGCTACACCTTC. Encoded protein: CASSLIGTGYGYTF.

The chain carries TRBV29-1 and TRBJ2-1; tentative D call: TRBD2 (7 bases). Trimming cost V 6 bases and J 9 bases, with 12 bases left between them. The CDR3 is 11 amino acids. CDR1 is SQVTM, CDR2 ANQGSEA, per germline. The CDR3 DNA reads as TGCAGCGTGAGGGGGGGGCCTGAGCAGTTCTTC. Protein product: CSVRGGPEQFF.

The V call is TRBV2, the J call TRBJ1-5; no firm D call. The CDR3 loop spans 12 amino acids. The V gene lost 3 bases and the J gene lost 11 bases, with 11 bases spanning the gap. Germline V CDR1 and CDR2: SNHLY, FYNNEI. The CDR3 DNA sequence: TGTGCCAGCAGTGAGAAGAAATGGACCCAGCATTTT. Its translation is CASSEKKWTQHF.

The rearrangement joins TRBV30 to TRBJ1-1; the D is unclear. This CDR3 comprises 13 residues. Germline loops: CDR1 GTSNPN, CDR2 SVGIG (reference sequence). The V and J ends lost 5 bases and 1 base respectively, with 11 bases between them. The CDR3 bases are TGTGCCTGGGCATTGGACCAGAACACTGAAGCTTTCTTT. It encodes CAWALDQNTEAFF.